Listed below are T cell receptor beta chains from one sample, sequenced in a study of T cells in Graves' hyperthyroidism and ophthalmopathy. TCRdb ran MiXCR on the multiplex PCR reads and lists one entry per CDR3 protein. This sample has about 300,000 distinct CDR3 sequences, with approximately 16% found just once. Sequences were obtained from blood. These receptors were obtained from a man aged 25 to 40 with Graves' hyperthyroidism. Each CDR3 is given with its conserved first and last residue. Clone size is shown for a subset of rows, as once, few, many or a class of expanded clone.

size,V,CDR3
few,TRBV10-3,CAIRDRGASYNEQFF
many,TRBV11-2,CASSLQQFQQYF
few,TRBV4-2,CASSQEWGSTEAFF
few,TRBV15,CATSDPISAGLPTDTQYF
many,TRBV30,CAWSLVRYNEQFF
many,TRBV3-1,CASSQDRLLAGGNEQFF
many,TRBV11-3,CASSLVSLAIDSSYNEQFF
many,TRBV28,CASSTRTEETGFF
many,TRBV18,CASSPDRNPQRPHF
many,TRBV6-1,CASRPLTGMVYGYTF
NA,TRBV10-2,CASSDKDPSEQYF
NA,TRBV29-1,CSVFRAGELFF
many,TRBV28,CASSPTGGVYNEQFF
NA,TRBV20-1,CSAREQGDQPQHF
many,TRBV11-2,CASSLLRESDTQYF
many,TRBV20-1,CSARDHMHNEQFF
few,TRBV29-1,CSDRGLAGYEQYF
many,TRBV3-1,CASSQDRLSNQPQHF
few,TRBV7-2,CASSLVPGGIYF
many,TRBV20-1,CSAPPGGENTDTQYF
many,TRBV28,CASSFQGDNEQFF
few,TRBV29-1,CSVGLRLAASSYEQYF
NA,TRBV29-1,CSVEELDPYNEQFF
few,TRBV7-9,CASSLADFTYEQYF
NA,TRBV11-2,CASSPNVDNQPQHF
few,TRBV6-1,CASSLAGGPNTGELFF
many,TRBV7-3,CASSLSSGEQYF
many,TRBV20-1,CRTKGYTF
many,TRBV6-1,CASSAGTGGVYGYTF
many,TRBV20-1,CSGEGNRDTQYF
many,TRBV11-2,CASSLVRSSTDTQYF
few,TRBV12-3/TRBV12-4,CASSERAGGRRDTQYF
many,TRBV3-1,CASSQERGSDQPQHF
few,TRBV12-3/TRBV12-4,CASSLGGGRDEQFF
few,TRBV11-2,CASSLDLAAKNTEAFF
many,TRBV6-1,CASSEAGQGWDTEAFF
once,TRBV19,CACSPPLHRNTEAFF
many,TRBV18,CASSSQSDRGQTEAFF
NA,TRBV2,CASSEARANGYTF
few,TRBV19,CASSIPRQLNTEAFF
few,TRBV9,CASSVEVGGPYEQYF
few,TRBV4-1,CASSQVGQEPYNEQFF
many,TRBV7-9,CASSLGSASYEQYF
many,TRBV9,CASSTRWGGTEAFF
NA,TRBV2,CASARVSPLHF
few,TRBV14,CASSQDQNKSGPYNSPLHF
NA,TRBV20-1,CSASPPGAPGDTQYF
NA,TRBV5-1,CASSLVGAHEQYF